One and the same sample provided the 30 T cell receptor beta chains below, sequenced in a study of T cells after yellow fever vaccination. TCRdb analysed the 5' RACE reads with MiXCR anew, one entry per CDR3 protein. The top ten clones hold under 20% of a sample with hundreds of thousands of distinct CDR3 sequences, 8.5% to 9% of them seen once. Sequenced material: PBMCs, taken on the day of the first yellow fever vaccination. These receptor sequences come from a young man who received the YFV17D yellow fever vaccine.

The table lists this clonotype with a few counts. This rearrangement joins TRBV6-5 to TRBJ2-1, with D perhaps TRBD1 (5 bases). V was pared by 2 bases and J by 6 bases, with 17 bases between. Germline CDR1 is MNHEY and CDR2 is SVGAGI. The CDR3 is 16 residues long. The CDR3 protein is CASSYDSITPPNEQFF. In nucleotides, the CDR3 is TGTGCCAGCAGTTACGACAGTATTACACCCCCCAATGAGCAGTTCTTC.

Many counts were recorded for this clonotype. This chain joins TRBV6-2 or TRBV6-3 and TRBJ2-7, with no clear D. The CDR3 is 14 residues long. Germline CDR1 MNHEY, CDR2 SVGEGT. With 6 bases removed from V and 3 bases from J, the gap between germline ends came to 15 bases. DNA of the CDR3: TGTGCCAGCAGGGACGACGGAAGGTTCTACGAGCAGTACTTC. Translation: CASRDDGRFYEQYF.

The chain joins TRBV10-3 to TRBJ2-3, with D perhaps TRBD2 (7 bases). This CDR3 region has 16 residues. Between the trimmed V and J ends, which lost 6 bases and 1 base, there was a span of 17 bases. The germline CDR1 and CDR2 sequences are ENHRY and SYGVKD. CDR3 DNA: TGTGCCATCAGCGTCAAGGGGGGGGGCCGCACAGATACGCAGTATTTT. Residues: CAISVKGGGRTDTQYF.

This clonotype came up a few times. The chain couples TRBV9 to TRBJ2-3; possible D gene TRBD2, 7 bases. Looked up from germline, CDR1 is SGDLS and CDR2 is YYNGEE. CDR3 length: 16 residues. Trimming left V 5 bases short and J 7 bases short, with 23 bases between. CDR3: CASSLGGALSTYTQYF. For the CDR3, the DNA is TGTGCCAGCAGTCTAGGGGGGGCCTTAAGCACGTATACGCAGTATTTT.

This clonotype was found a few times. The V and J genes are TRBV21-1 and TRBJ1-2; no check of the table's D call, TRBD1, against the DNA was made. TRBV21-1 is given as a pseudogene. The CDR3 has 10 residues. The CDR3: CATYRDGYTF. As DNA, the CDR3 is TGTGCCACCTACAGGGACGGCTACACCTTC.

This clonotype was seen more than once but under ten times. The V and J genes are TRBV5-1 and TRBJ2-2, with unresolved D. Germline-derived CDR1 and CDR2 are SGHRS and YFSETQ. The V end was cut by 3 bases, the J end by 3 bases, with 9 bases between. The CDR3 has 14 residues. The DNA for the CDR3 is TGCGCCAGCAGCTCGGACCGATACACCGGGGAGCTGTTTTTT. Amino acid sequence: CASSSDRYTGELFF.

V usage is TRBV28 and J usage is TRBJ1-5, with TRBD1 matching 8 bases. Germline V gives CDR1 MDHEN, CDR2 SYDVKM. This CDR3 has 15 residues. J gave up 3 bases and V 2 bases, and 3 bases lay outside the gene matches. Here the CDR3 DNA reads TGTGCCAGCAGTTTACTGGACAGGGTCAATCAGCCCCAGCATTTT. Amino acid sequence: CASSLLDRVNQPQHF.

This clonotype was found a few times. V gene TRBV11-2 combines with J gene TRBJ2-2, with 8 bases matching TRBD1. From germline, CDR1 is SGHAT and CDR2 FQNNGV. V was pared by 1 base and J by 7 bases, with 5 bases of the junction left unmatched. CDR3 length: 15 residues. The CDR3 sequence is CASSLAQGAIGELFF. The CDR3 region has the DNA TGTGCCAGCAGCTTAGCCCAGGGGGCAATCGGGGAGCTGTTTTTT.

This clonotype was seen many times. V usage is TRBV12-3 or TRBV12-4 and J usage is TRBJ1-1; no reliable D call. The V gene lost 1 base and the J gene lost 3 bases, with 6 bases spanning the gap. CDR3 size: 13 residues. In nucleotides, the CDR3 is TGTGCCAGCAGTTTAGTTAGGTACACTGAAGCTTTCTTT. Protein product: CASSLVRYTEAFF.

This chain joins TRBV18 and TRBJ2-2; 9 bases align to TRBD2. CDR1 is KGHSH and CDR2 is LQKENI in the germline V gene. The CDR3 is 17 residues long. The trim removed 6 bases at V and 3 bases at J, leaving 11 bases unmatched. The CDR3 here is CASSRGSRLADTGELFF. In DNA form, the CDR3 reads TGTGCCAGCTCTCGGGGGAGTCGACTAGCGGACACCGGGGAGCTGTTTTTT.

The V call is TRBV12-3 or TRBV12-4, the J call TRBJ2-2, with TRBD1 identical over 7 bases. Trimming cost V 5 bases and J 5 bases; bases outside gene matches: 8. The CDR3 totals 15 residues. Here the CDR3 reads CASSTNRGKTGELFF. Written as DNA, the CDR3 is TGTGCCAGCAGTACGAACAGGGGTAAAACCGGGGAGCTGTTTTTT.

This clonotype was seen at least ten times. J is TRBJ2-5 and V is TRBV29-1; D is possibly TRBD1 or TRBD2 (5 bases each). This CDR3 contains 14 residues. Trimming left V 6 bases short and J 2 bases short, with 16 bases between. From germline, CDR1 is SQVTM and CDR2 ANQGSEA. Written as DNA, the CDR3 is TGCAGCGTCCCGCTTGGGGGTTATCAAGAGACCCAGTACTTC. Translated, it gives CSVPLGGYQETQYF. Full variable domain (rest looked up from reference TRBV29-1 and TRBJ2-5): SAVISQKPSRDICQRGTSLTIQCQVDSQVTMMFWYRQQPGQSLTLIATANQGSEATYESGFVIDKFPISRPNLTFSTLTVSNMSPEDSSIYLCSVPLGGYQETQYFGPGTRLLVL.

The chain couples TRBV6-2 or TRBV6-3 to TRBJ1-5, with D possibly being TRBD1 (5 bases). V dropped 0 bases and J dropped 9 bases, with 9 bases sitting between them. Germline CDR1 is MNHEY and CDR2 is SVGEGT. The CDR3 consists of 13 residues. For the CDR3, the DNA is TGTGCCAGCAGTTACTCGGGACCGAGGCCCCAGCATTTT. Protein product: CASSYSGPRPQHF.

The chain carries TRBV20-1 and TRBJ1-5, with D hard to call. Trimming took off 5 bases at V and 4 bases at J, with 12 bases between the two ends. CDR3 length equals 13 residues. From germline, CDR1 is DFQATT and CDR2 SNEGSKA (reference sequence). The DNA for the CDR3 is TGCAGTGCTTCCCAACATCTTAATCAGCCCCAGCATTTT. It is translated as CSASQHLNQPQHF.

Only a few counts were recorded for this clonotype. V and J are TRBV5-5 and TRBJ1-5; no clear D. V lost 3 bases and J 1 base, leaving 11 bases between the germline ends. This CDR3 region has 15 residues. The germline V gene has CDR1 SGHKS and CDR2 YYEKEE (reference sequence). The CDR3, as DNA: TGTGCCAGCAGCTCCGGGTTGGGAAGCAATCAGCCCCAGCATTTT. Protein: CASSSGLGSNQPQHF.

This clonotype was seen a few times. V and J are TRBV9 and TRBJ2-1; D unresolved. Trimming shortened V by 0 bases and J by 7 bases, and 23 bases separated the two germline ends. The V gene's germline CDR1 is SGDLS and CDR2 YYNGEE. This CDR3 spans 18 amino acids. CDR3 DNA: TGTGCCAGCAGCGTAGAGATTTTCGGGCTAGAGGCTAAGAATGAGCAGTTCTTC. It yields the protein CASSVEIFGLEAKNEQFF.

This sequence joins TRBV7-8 and TRBJ2-1, with D hard to call. Looked up from germline, CDR1 is SGHVS and CDR2 is FQNEAQ. The length of the CDR3 is 15 residues. Between the trimmed V and J ends, which lost 5 bases and 6 bases, there was a span of 17 bases. The CDR3 loop reads CASSQQYQSGNEQFF. CDR3 DNA: TGTGCCAGCAGCCAACAGTATCAGTCGGGCAATGAGCAGTTCTTC.

The CDR3 DNA sequence: TGTGCCAGCTCAAATGCGGGGTTCACCGGGACCGGGGAGCTGTTTTTT. Translating it yields CASSNAGFTGTGELFF. The V and J genes are TRBV18 and TRBJ2-2, with D tentatively TRBD2 (6 bases). CDR1 is KGHSH, CDR2 LQKENI, per germline. V lost 5 bases and J 5 bases, leaving 18 bases between the germline ends. The CDR3 length is 16 residues.

This clonotype was seen repeatedly, ten times or more. The chain combines TRBV5-5 with TRBJ1-1; TRBD1 is a possible D gene (5 bases). V lost 3 bases and J lost 2, with 11 bases in between. The CDR3 consists of 14 residues. Germline CDR1 SGHKS, CDR2 YYEKEE (reference sequence). The CDR3 sequence is CASSWGTGNTEAFF. The DNA for the CDR3 is TGTGCCAGCAGCTGGGGGACGGGAAACACTGAAGCTTTCTTT.

The chain employs TRBV20-1 and TRBJ1-4; D is undetermined. From germline, CDR1 is DFQATT and CDR2 SNEGSKA (reference sequence). The V end was cut by 4 bases, the J end by 7 bases, with 10 bases between. The CDR3 extends over 12 amino acids. The CDR3 nucleotides read TGCAGTGCTACCAACAGTGGTGAAAAACTGTTTTTT. It translates to CSATNSGEKLFF.

This clonotype was seen only a few times. The chain combines TRBV20-1 with TRBJ2-7; 12 bases are shared with TRBD2. Losses at the gene ends were 6 bases for V and 1 base for J; bases not matched to a gene: 4. The germline CDR1 and CDR2 sequences are DFQATT and SNEGSKA (reference sequence). The CDR3 is made up of 14 amino acids. The CDR3 DNA reads TGCAGTGCCCAAACTAGCGGGGGGTCCTACGAGCAGTACGTC. It codes for CSAQTSGGSYEQYV.

In its sample, this clonotype was seen a few times. The chain recombines TRBV5-1 with TRBJ1-2; D is ambiguous. Germline lookup yields CDR1 SGHRS and CDR2 YFSETQ. The CDR3 runs 15 residues. Trimming shortened V by 4 bases and J by 5 bases, and 18 bases separated the two germline ends. The DNA of the CDR3 is TGCGCCAGCAGCCCCAATGCGGGAGATAATTATGGCTACACCTTC. Its translation: CASSPNAGDNYGYTF.

The sample holds many counts of this clonotype. This CDR3 reads CASSSGGQLQGYGYTF. The CDR3 DNA is TGTGCCAGCAGCTCTGGGGGTCAGCTGCAGGGATATGGCTACACCTTC. The V and J genes are TRBV7-2 and TRBJ1-2; possibly TRBD1 for D (5 bases). The CDR3 has 16 amino acids. V was cut by 4 bases and J by 5 bases, with 20 bases left in between. Per the germline V gene, CDR1 is SGHTA and CDR2 is FQGNSA.

V usage is TRBV7-7 and J usage is TRBJ2-1; the match to TRBD2 covers 10 bases. Germline CDR1 and CDR2: SSHAT and FNYEAQ (reference sequence). The V gene end was trimmed by 1 base and the J gene end by 7 bases; junction bases not matched to a gene: 7. The CDR3 runs to 16 residues. DNA for the CDR3: TGTGCCAGCAGCTTAGGGCTAGCGGGGGCCAGGAATGAGCAGTTCTTC. Its protein is CASSLGLAGARNEQFF.

This clonotype has only a few counts. DNA for the CDR3: TGTGCCAGCAGTTACACCGCGGGGGGGCTAAATGAGCAGTTCTTC. Translating it yields CASSYTAGGLNEQFF. The chain couples TRBV6-5 to TRBJ2-1, with 9 bases that match TRBD2. The CDR3 extends over 15 amino acids. CDR1 and CDR2 (germline): MNHEY, SVGAGI. With V trimmed by 2 bases and J by 7 bases, 6 bases remained unmatched.

This clonotype has a count of ten or more. This chain's CDR3 is CAGGQGNTEAFF. The CDR3 nucleotides are TGTGCCGGAGGACAGGGGAACACTGAAGCTTTCTTT. The J gene is TRBJ1-1, the V gene TRBV2; TRBD1 aligns across 8 bases. The CDR3 consists of 12 residues. The V segment lost 11 bases and the J segment 1 base; nucleotides outside the gene matches: 3. The germline V gene has CDR1 SNHLY and CDR2 FYNNEI.

This clonotype was observed a handful of times. The chain couples TRBV7-9 to TRBJ2-1, with 8 positions matching TRBD2. Germline V gene lookup returns CDR1 SEHNR and CDR2 FQNEAQ (reference sequence). After removal of 6 bases from V and 2 bases from J, the junction contained 12 bases not matched to a gene. The CDR3 extends over 17 amino acids. CDR3 bases: TGTGCCAGCAGTGCAAACCGAGGACTAGCCCCCTACAATGAGCAGTTCTTC. Residues: CASSANRGLAPYNEQFF.

In its sample, this clonotype was seen many times. V usage is TRBV29-1 and J usage is TRBJ1-1; a weak D match, TRBD1 (5 bases). Germline-derived CDR1 and CDR2 are SQVTM and ANQGSEA. The CDR3 extends over 11 amino acids. Between the trimmed V and J ends, which lost 8 bases and 1 base, there was a span of 8 bases. The CDR3 protein is CSHGGNTEAFF. Here the CDR3 DNA reads TGCAGCCATGGGGGGAACACTGAAGCTTTCTTT.

This clonotype came up a few times. This chain connects TRBV12-3 or TRBV12-4 to TRBJ2-4; unclear D gene. The CDR3 is 14 amino acids. V shed 3 bases and J shed 0 bases, with 6 bases lying between them. The CDR3 sequence is CASSFSGAKNIQYF. Written as DNA, the CDR3 is TGTGCCAGCAGTTTCTCCGGAGCCAAAAACATTCAGTACTTC.

The chain has TRBV5-8 and TRBJ2-6, with D possibly TRBD1 on 6 matching bases. Trimming pared 4 bases from V and 0 bases from J, leaving 17 bases between. The CDR3 runs to 18 residues. Germline V CDR1 and CDR2: SGHTS, YDEGEE. CDR3 loop: CASSVQQGIISGANVLTF. DNA for the CDR3: TGTGCCAGCAGCGTCCAACAGGGTATCATCTCTGGGGCCAACGTCCTGACTTTC.